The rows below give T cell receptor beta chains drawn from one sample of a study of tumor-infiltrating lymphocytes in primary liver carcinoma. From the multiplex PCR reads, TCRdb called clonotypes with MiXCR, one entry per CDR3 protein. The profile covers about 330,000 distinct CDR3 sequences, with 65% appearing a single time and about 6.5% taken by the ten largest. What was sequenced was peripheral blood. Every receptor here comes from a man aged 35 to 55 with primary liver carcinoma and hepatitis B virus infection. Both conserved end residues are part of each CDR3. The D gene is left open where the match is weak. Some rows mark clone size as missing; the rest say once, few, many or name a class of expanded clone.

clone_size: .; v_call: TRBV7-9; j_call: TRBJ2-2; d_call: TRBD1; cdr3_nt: TGTGCCACCGAATCCGACAGGGTTAAAACCGGGGAGCTGTTTTTT; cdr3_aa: CATESDRVKTGELFF
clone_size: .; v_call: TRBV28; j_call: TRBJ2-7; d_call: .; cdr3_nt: TGTGCCAGCAGTTTAAGCCAGGGCTCCTACGAGCAGTACTTC; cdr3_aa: CASSLSQGSYEQYF
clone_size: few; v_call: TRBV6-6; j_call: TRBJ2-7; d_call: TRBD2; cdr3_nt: TGTGCCAGCAGTTATCTAGCGGGACAAACCGGGTCCTACGAGCAGTACTTC; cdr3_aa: CASSYLAGQTGSYEQYF
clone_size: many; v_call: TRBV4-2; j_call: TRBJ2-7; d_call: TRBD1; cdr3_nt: TGTGCCAGCAGCCAGGGCCCGGGACAGGGCTCCTACGAGCAGTACTTC; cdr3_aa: CASSQGPGQGSYEQYF
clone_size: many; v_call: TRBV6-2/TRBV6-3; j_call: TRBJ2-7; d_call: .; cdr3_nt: TGTGCCAGCAGTAGGGGACACCGGCTCCCCTACGAGCAGTACTTC; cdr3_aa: CASSRGHRLPYEQYF
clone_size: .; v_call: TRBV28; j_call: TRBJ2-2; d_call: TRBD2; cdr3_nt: TGTGCCAGCAGTTCCCCCGCGAGCGGGGATATAAACACCGGGGAGCTGTTTTTT; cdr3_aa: CASSSPASGDINTGELFF
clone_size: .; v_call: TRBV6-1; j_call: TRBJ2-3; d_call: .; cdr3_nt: TGTGCCAGCCGTGGAGATGGTAGCGGAAGCACAGATACGCAGTATTTT; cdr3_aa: CASRGDGSGSTDTQYF
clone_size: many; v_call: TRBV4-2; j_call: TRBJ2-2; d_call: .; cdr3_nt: TGTGCCAGCAGCCAAGACTTGGGGGCGGGACGGACCGGGGAGCTGTTTTTT; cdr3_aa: CASSQDLGAGRTGELFF
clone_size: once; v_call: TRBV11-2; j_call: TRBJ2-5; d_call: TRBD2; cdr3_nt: TGTGCCAGCAGCTTTGGACTAGCGGGAGGGCCCAGCAAGACCCAGTACTTC; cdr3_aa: CASSFGLAGGPSKTQYF
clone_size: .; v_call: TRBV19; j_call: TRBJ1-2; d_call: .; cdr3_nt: TGTGCCAGCAGAGTGGGGCCTGAGAACTATGGCTACACCTTC; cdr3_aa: CASRVGPENYGYTF
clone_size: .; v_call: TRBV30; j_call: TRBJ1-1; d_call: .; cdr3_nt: TGTGCCTGGAATGGGGCAGGGTATCGCACTGAAGCTTTCTTT; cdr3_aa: CAWNGAGYRTEAFF
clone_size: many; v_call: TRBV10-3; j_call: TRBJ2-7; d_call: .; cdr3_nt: TGTGCCATCAGTGAGTCGTACGAGGGGAACGAGCAGTACTTC; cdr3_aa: CAISESYEGNEQYF
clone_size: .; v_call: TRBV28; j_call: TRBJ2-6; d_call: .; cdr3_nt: TGTGCCAGCAGTCCCCCACCCTCTGGGGCCAACGTCCTGACTTTC; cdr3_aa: CASSPPPSGANVLTF
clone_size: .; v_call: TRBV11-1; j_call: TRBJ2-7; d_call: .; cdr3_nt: TGTGCCAGCGGCTTCAGAGGGGTGCGCTACGAGCAGTACTTC; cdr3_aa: CASGFRGVRYEQYF
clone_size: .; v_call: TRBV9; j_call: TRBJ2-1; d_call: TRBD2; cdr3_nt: TGTGCCAGCAGCGTAGGTAGACTAGCGGGAGGAGTATATGAGCAGTTCTTC; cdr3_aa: CASSVGRLAGGVYEQFF
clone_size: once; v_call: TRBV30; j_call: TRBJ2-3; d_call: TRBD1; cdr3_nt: TGTGCCTGGAGTATAAACCTGGGACAGGGGGCGAGGGATACGCAGTATTTT; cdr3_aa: CAWSINLGQGARDTQYF
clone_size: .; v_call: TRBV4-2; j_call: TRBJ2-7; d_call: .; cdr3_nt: TGTGGCAGCAGCCAAGCAGAGGGATTATACAAGCAGTACTTC; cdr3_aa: CGSSQAEGLYKQYF
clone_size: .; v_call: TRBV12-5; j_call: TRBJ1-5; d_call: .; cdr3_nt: TGTGCTAGTGGTTACAGTGGGCAGGCTCAGCCCCAGCATTTT; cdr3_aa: CASGYSGQAQPQHF
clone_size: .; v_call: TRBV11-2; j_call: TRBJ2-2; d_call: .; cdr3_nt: TGCTCCAGCAGCTTAGTTAGGACACTACGGGGCACAGGGGAGCTGTTTTTT; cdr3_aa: CSSSLVRTLRGTGELFF
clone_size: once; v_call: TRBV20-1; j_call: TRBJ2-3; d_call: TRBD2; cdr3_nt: TGCAGTGCTGGCGGGACTAGCGGGAAGGTGCAGTATTTT; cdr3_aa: CSAGGTSGKVQYF